This T cell receptor (beta chain) came from a study of STAT5B mutations in CD4+ large granular lymphocyte leukemia. Comments on this clone: Its antigen is currently unknown.

Overall study results and limits: Compared with healthy controls (2/35), patient top clones favored TRBV06 (8/27). The CD4+ versus CD8+ T-LGLL clonality difference may reflect limited sample size.

The germline V gene encodes CDR1 SEHNR and CDR2 FQNEAQ (reference sequence). The CDR3 runs to 14 residues. The V gene lost 7 bases and the J gene lost 6 bases, with 15 bases spanning the gap. Per the study methods: The detection floor for productive clonotype frequency was 2.59 x 10-5. Generated by immunoSEQ multiplex PCR, the TCRdb table keeps only in-frame clones and is missing some. Clonal size and the V and J genes are those of that table, whereas D and trimming came from the DNA. Of approximately 24,000 clones listed, approximately 75% are singletons. The sequenced sample consisted of CD4+ T cells from blood buffy coats. V and J are TRBV7-9 and TRBJ2-2; D is possibly TRBD1 or TRBD2 (5 bases each). This receptor was taken from a human donor in good health. The CDR3 loop reads CASNRPGGAGELFF. The CDR3 bases are TGTGCCAGCAACCGCCCTGGGGGTGCCGGGGAGCTGTTTTTT. The full variable domain, completed using reference TRBV7-9 and TRBJ2-2, is DTGVSQNPRHKITKRGQNVTFRCDPISEHNRLYWYRQTLGQGPEFLTYFQNEAQLEKSRLLSDRFSAERPKGSFSTLEIQRTEQGDSAMYLCASNRPGGAGELFFGEGSRLTVL.